The entry below describes one TCR beta chain. Its antigen is undetermined. The CDR3 extends over 15 amino acids. Germline V gene sequence: CDR1 MDHEN, CDR2 SYDVKM. Trimming removed 7 bases from V and 9 bases from J; junction bases left unmatched: 11. The data originate from a study of cytomegalovirus exposure and HLA in healthy donors. Study outcomes and limitations: A missense variant in DCLRE1C was later tied to TCR beta V- and J-gene trimming. Reportedly, fewer N-insertions than the approximately 700-donor mean appeared in an Asian-associated ancestry cluster in a later analysis.

Use of 60 Vbeta and 13 Jbeta primers characterized the PCR. The data were produced by immunoSEQ multiplex PCR, yet TCRdb's version contains in-frame clones alone and is incomplete. The sample includes about 150,000 clones, about a tenth of them seen just once. The TCR comes from a male donor in good health and CMV-seronegative. The gene calls are TRBV28 and TRBJ1-6; the match to TRBD1 covers 8 bases. What was sequenced was PBMCs. The CDR3 region is CASKGGRTGGSPLHF. CDR3 nucleotide sequence: TGTGCCAGCAAGGGGGGTCGAACAGGGGGTTCACCCCTCCACTTT.